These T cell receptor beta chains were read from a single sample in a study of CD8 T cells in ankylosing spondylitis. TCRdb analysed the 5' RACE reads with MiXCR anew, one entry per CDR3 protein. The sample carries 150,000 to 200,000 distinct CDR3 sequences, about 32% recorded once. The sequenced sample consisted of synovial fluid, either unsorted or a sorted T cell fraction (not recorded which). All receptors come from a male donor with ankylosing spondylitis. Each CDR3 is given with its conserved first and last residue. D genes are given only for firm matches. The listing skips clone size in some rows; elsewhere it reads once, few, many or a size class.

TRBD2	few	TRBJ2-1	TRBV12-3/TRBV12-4	TGTGCCAGCAGTACCCGGCTGGGAGGGAGGCTGGCCAATGAGCAGTTCTTC	CASSTRLGGRLANEQFF
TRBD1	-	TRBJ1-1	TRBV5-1	TGCGCCAGCAGCGGGGGACAGGGGGGTTTTAGTGGCACTGAAGCTTTCTTT	CASSGGQGGFSGTEAFF
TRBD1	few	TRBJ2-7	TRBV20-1	TGCAGTGCCCCGGGACAGGTATCCTACGAGCAGTACTTC	CSAPGQVSYEQYF
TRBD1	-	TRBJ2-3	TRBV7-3	TGTGCCAGCAGCTTAGTAGGGGGCAACGGAGATACGCAGTATTTT	CASSLVGGNGDTQYF
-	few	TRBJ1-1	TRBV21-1	TGTGCCAGCAGCCCAGAAGGGGCTGTAAACACTGAAGCTTTCTTT	CASSPEGAVNTEAFF
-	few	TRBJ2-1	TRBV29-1	TGCAGCGTTGAGGGGGTCACTTCCTACAATGAGCAGTTCTTC	CSVEGVTSYNEQFF
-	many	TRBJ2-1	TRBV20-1	TGCAGTGCTAAACCGGGCGGGTCCTACAATGAGCAGTTCTTC	CSAKPGGSYNEQFF
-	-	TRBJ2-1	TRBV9	TGTGCCAGCAGCGCTACTAGCAGCAATGAGCAGTTCTTC	CASSATSSNEQFF
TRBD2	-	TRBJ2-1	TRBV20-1	TGCAGTGCTAGAGGTACCTTAGCGGGAGGGTACAATGAGCAGTTCTTC	CSARGTLAGGYNEQFF
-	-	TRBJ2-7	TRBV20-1	TGCAGTGCTAGAGATCCCCTACTAGCTTACGAGCAGTACTTC	CSARDPLLAYEQYF
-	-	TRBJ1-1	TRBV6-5	TGTGCCAGCAGTTACTCGGCCGCGAACACTGAAGCTTTCTTT	CASSYSAANTEAFF
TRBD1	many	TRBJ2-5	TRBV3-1	TGTGCCAGCAGCCAGTTTTGGACAGGGGGCCAAGAGACCCAGTACTTC	CASSQFWTGGQETQYF
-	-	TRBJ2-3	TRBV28	TGTGCCAGCAGTTTGGTCCTAGTTCCAGAAAGTAAAACAGATACGCAGTATTTT	CASSLVLVPESKTDTQYF
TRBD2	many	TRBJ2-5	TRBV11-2	TGTGCCAGCAGCTCCGGGGGCGGGAGGTTAGAGACCCAGTACTTC	CASSSGGGRLETQYF
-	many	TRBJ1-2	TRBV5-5	TGTGCCAGCAGCTTGAAAGAAGGGCCCCTCGGGGGCTACACCTTC	CASSLKEGPLGGYTF